This T cell receptor (beta chain) was captured by sequencing in a study of T cells in Graves' hyperthyroidism and ophthalmopathy (dated by TCRdb to the late 2010s). The study in broad terms: Peripheral blood samples were taken at the time of initial diagnosis, prior to any treatment. The 75 to 100 discovery patients were randomly divided into training and test sets at a 7:3 ratio. TCR V-J signatures able to tell the groups apart were searched for in a discovery cohort of approximately 95 patients, of whom under 45 had Graves' ophthalmopathy and 55 to 65 had stable Graves' hyperthyroidism. An independent validation cohort of fewer than 20 hyperthyroidism patients and 17 patients who later progressed to ophthalmopathy tested prospective prediction of ophthalmopathy. According to the paper, TCR Vbeta CDR3 sequencing was carried out on 135 peripheral blood samples, which came from approximately 43 ophthalmopathy, about 75 hyperthyroidism and roughly 17 progressor patients. Thyroid tissue and blood T-cell repertoires from six Graves' hyperthyroidism patients were also compared in the study. After blood sampling, hyperthyroidism patients were treated with methimazole at a starting dose of 30 mg daily, and ophthalmopathy patients were treated with high-dose intravenous methylprednisolone.

The CDR3 covers 11 residues, taking in both the cysteine and the phenylalanine. Only the CDR3 DNA stays, 33 bases, in frame from base 1. CDR1 and CDR2 are read off the germline V gene as SQVTM and ANQGSEA. V was cut back by 6 bases and J by 4 bases, leaving a gap of 9 bases between them. A patient counted as having stable Graves' hyperthyroidism if no progression to ophthalmopathy occurred over 18 months of follow-up. Hyperthyroidism patients were newly diagnosed, had a disease duration of under 2 months, and were aged 18 to 65 years. Patients with uncontrolled infections, other autoimmune diseases, pregnancy or lactation were excluded. Clinical symptoms, serum thyroxine and TRAb, thyroid ultrasound, and orbital computed tomography formed the basis for the diagnoses. Ficoll-Paque density gradient centrifugation was used to isolate PBMCs from approximately 10 ml of fresh peripheral blood. Total RNA was extracted with Trizol reagent, and quality was checked on an Agilent 2100 Bioanalyzer.

Amplification of TCR beta CDR3 regions was carried out from RNA transcripts. A first-round RT-PCR of the TCR CDR3 used the HTBI primer set with the Qiagen OneStep RT-PCR kit. Libraries were constructed in a second round of multiplex PCR, after which size selection and purification were performed. Libraries were sequenced paired-end with 100 bp reads on an Illumina HiSeq2000. As for the authors' bioinformatics: SOAPnuke was used to process the raw data, throwing out any read that contained adapters or uncalled bases, had a mean Phred below 15, or lacked an exact constant-primer or identifier match. High-quality paired reads were merged using COPE v1.2.5, and each unique nucleotide sequence was defined as a clonotype. MiTCR v1.1 was used to align the clonotypes against IMGT TRBV, TRBD and TRBJ reference segments. The analysis was restricted to V-J combinations with a frequency above 0.0001, which together covered just over 98% of the repertoires. The TCS score was defined as F50 (clonal expansion) divided by E x V (chaos), with BLOSUM62-based TCRdist calculated between CDR3 peptides within each V-J. Welch's t-statistics and random forest reduced 500 to 550 V-J features to some 14, which were used in a naive Bayes classifier (R e1071). The similarity between thyroid and blood repertoires was quantified using the Morisita-Horn index. In TCRdb, the public reads were trimmed at Q25 with fastp and aligned with MiXCR, with productive beta chains retained. Rows are combined by CDR3 protein, so each entry shows the most common genes and DNA. TCRdb, not the original authors, processed these V and J calls. This sample is represented by over 700,000 distinct CDR3 sequences; around 39% of them were singletons. The ten largest account for 7.5% to 9.5% of the sample.

Results and caveats for the whole study, not just this receptor: No statistical method was used to set the sample size in advance, and investigators knew the group allocation. In cross-validation, a model built on a 13 V-J signature told ophthalmopathy apart from stable hyperthyroidism with 85% to 90% sensitivity and about 81% specificity, and in testing the same model reached 80%/75%. In validation, the model predicted progression to ophthalmopathy with 55% to 71% sensitivity and less than 80% specificity, a median of about 6.7 months before onset. Most expanded thyroid clonotypes (frequency above 0.001) were also detected in blood, a finding suggesting that blood repertoires may reflect thyroid immune responses.

Remarks on this clonotype: What antigen it recognizes has not been identified. No base quality information exists; no much larger clone differs at one position.

In this chain, TRBV29-1 is recombined with TRBJ1-2; matching of 6 bases hints at TRBD1 as the D gene. The clonotype was recovered from a man younger than 35 with Graves' hyperthyroidism. Sequencing was carried out using blood. At the DNA level, the sequence is TGCAGCGTGACAGGAACCTATGGCTACACCTTC. Translated, it reads CSVTGTYGYTF.